This T cell receptor (beta chain) was captured in a study of blood T cell repertoires in COVID-19. Study overall: COVID-19 samples from acute and convalescent phases originated in the United States, Italy and Spain. Sources were T cells, B-cell-depleted T cells, or PBMCs; the material itself was cDNA or gDNA.

TCRdb's table, derived via immunoSEQ multiplex PCR, lists solely in-frame clones and lacks some. The sample includes about 350,000 clones, about nine tenths of them seen just once. Ages ranged from about 18 to 90 years, with residence in 24 US areas. V shed 1 base and J shed 0 bases, with 10 bases lying between them. The CDR3 is 15 amino acids. CDR1 and CDR2 (germline): SNHLY, FYNNEI. This TCR came from a woman aged 25 to 39 who had been exposed to COVID-19. The chain is built from TRBV2 and TRBJ2-7; D possibly corresponds to TRBD1 (6 bases). Sequencing was carried out using PBMCs or T cells enriched from blood (not recorded which). CDR3: CASSEEPDSSYEQYF. CDR3 DNA sequence: TGTGCCAGCAGTGAAGAGCCGGACAGCTCCTACGAGCAGTACTTC.